The 7 T cell receptor beta chains listed next were all sequenced from one sample in a study of T cell repertoires in cytomegalovirus infection (dated by TCRdb to 2018 to 2020). These receptors are not linked to any known antigen. TCRdb records Illumina HiSeq 1500 as the sequencer. Using fastp trimming at Q25 and MiXCR clonotype assembly, TCRdb reanalyzed the public sequencing data and kept in-frame beta chains. Each entry merges the rows of one CDR3 protein and shows their most common DNA and genes. The sample yields roughly 920,000 distinct CDR3 sequences; roughly 31% were counted once. The ten biggest clones cover 10% to 15% of the sample. In the paper's terms, the treatment or condition label means: in vitro stimulation with specific CMV peptide epitopes to enrich CMV-specific T cells. The sequenced sample was cultured CD8+ T cells from PBMCs, obtained from culture after CMV antigen stimulation. These receptors all come from a human donor in good health (CMV status not recorded). Some clones in this sample may be carry-over from other donors' samples.

The chain joins TRBV19 to TRBJ2-7; D ambiguous. V was pared by 7 bases and J by 4 bases, with 11 bases between. The CDR3 sequence is 12 residues long. CDR1 and CDR2 from the germline V gene are LNHDA and SQIVND (reference sequence). The CDR3 coding sequence is TGTGCCAGTACCGCGGATGGGTACGAGCAGTACTTC. Translating it yields CASTADGYEQYF.

The genes are TRBV7-8 and TRBJ1-1; D is unclear. The CDR3 runs 13 residues. Germline V gene data show CDR1 as SGHVS and CDR2 as FQNEAQ. Trimming pared 5 bases from V and 9 bases from J, leaving 16 bases between. The CDR3 coding sequence is TGTGCCAGCAGCCTTATCACCGGGCGAAAAGCTTTCTTT. Its translation: CASSLITGRKAFF.

The V and J genes are TRBV10-3 and TRBJ1-3; D is unclear. V lost 6 bases and J lost 2, with 8 bases in between. The CDR3 has 13 residues. Germline V gene sequence: CDR1 ENHRY, CDR2 SYGVKD. CDR3 in DNA: TGTGCCATCAGGGGAGACACTGGAAACACCATATATTTT. This translates into CAIRGDTGNTIYF.

This clonotype was seen more than once but under ten times. V gene TRBV4-2 combines with J gene TRBJ2-7; either TRBD1 or TRBD2 may supply D (6 bases each). V shed 3 bases and J shed 6 bases, with 12 bases lying between them. The V gene's germline CDR1 is LGHNA and CDR2 YNFKEQ. The CDR3 is 13 residues long. CDR3 region: CASSQDSGSEQYV. CDR3 coding DNA: TGTGCCAGCAGCCAGGACAGCGGGTCCGAGCAGTACGTC.

The J gene is TRBJ2-1, the V gene TRBV7-8, with 8 bases that match TRBD2. This CDR3 has 14 amino acids. V trimming: 7 bases; J trimming: 6 bases; junction bases outside the gene matches: 8. From germline, CDR1 is SGHVS and CDR2 FQNEAQ. The DNA for the CDR3 is TGTGCCAGCACCGACGGGGGGGCGGGCAATGAGCAGTTCTTC. As protein: CASTDGGAGNEQFF.

The sample holds a few counts of this clonotype. The chain is built from TRBV24-1 and TRBJ2-5; D uncertain. V was pared by 2 bases and J by 2 bases, with 5 bases between. The CDR3 length is 13 residues. Germline V CDR1 and CDR2: KGHDR, SFDVKD. CDR3 loop: CATSDSIQETQYF. DNA for the CDR3: TGTGCCACCAGTGATTCTATACAAGAGACCCAGTACTTC.

The CDR3 reads CASNISPGGASTDTQYF. In DNA, the CDR3 is TGTGCCAGCAATATAAGTCCCGGGGGGGCGAGCACAGATACGCAGTATTTT. The V gene is TRBV6-2 or TRBV6-3, the J gene TRBJ2-3; 8 positions agree with TRBD2. Germline loops: CDR1 MNHEY, CDR2 SVGEGT. Trimming removed 7 bases from V and 0 bases from J; junction bases left unmatched: 12. The CDR3 contains 17 residues.